Each of the 2 T cell receptor beta chains below was sequenced from the same sample in a study of shared clonotypes between healthy human individuals (dated by TCRdb to about 2020). The receptor library was made with the immunoSEQ multiplex PCR assay. What TCRdb holds here is the immuneACCESS table cut down to in-frame rearrangements. Part of the clones is not present; checked against another copy, under half of the missing clones reflect an unresolved V gene, and the others are unexplained. The sample table records 2 million to 3 million clones; approximately 92% of these occur just once. In total, the top ten clones hold more than 0.12% of the sample. The sample taken for sequencing was naive CD4+ T cells sorted from blood. The cell subset or site label for this specimen denotes: CD45RA+ positively selected. These receptors all come from a man aged 18 to 35 in good health.

The chain employs TRBV6-6 and TRBJ1-2; 9 bases map to TRBD1. The CDR3 covers 14 residues. J was trimmed by 5 bases and V by 7 bases; bases with no gene match: 8. CDR1 is MNHNY and CDR2 is SVGAGI in the germline V gene (reference sequence). Written as DNA, the CDR3 is TGTGCCAGCAACAACGCCGGGACAGGGTATGGCTACACCTTC. Its protein product is CASNNAGTGYGYTF.

The rearrangement joins TRBV5-1 to TRBJ2-2; 9 bases are a match to TRBD1. Germline values: CDR1 SGHRS, CDR2 YFSETQ. J was trimmed by 5 bases and V by 4 bases; bases with no gene match: 12. The CDR3 length is 17 residues. Written as DNA, the CDR3 is TGCGCCAGCAGCGTAGACACCGGGACAGGGCGTACCGGGGAGCTGTTTTTT. Encoded protein: CASSVDTGTGRTGELFF.